Sequencing of this T cell receptor beta chain was carried out in a study of response to subunit inactivated influenza vaccine. This clonotype showed up just a few times. Its matching antigen is unknown. Study results and caveats: The authors put forward the suggestion that each seasonal influenza vaccination may bring in only a limited number of new T cells.

From germline, CDR1 is LGHNA and CDR2 YNFKEQ. V shed 1 base and J 5 bases; nucleotides not matched to a gene: 5. This CDR3 spans 15 amino acids. MiXCR, run by TCRdb on the RT-PCR reads, gives a single entry per CDR3 protein. The sample has about 780,000 distinct CDR3 sequences, 15% to 20% seen once. This TCR derives from a man aged 50 to 59 who received an inactivated influenza vaccine. Material: PBMCs from blood, obtained less than 6 days after vaccination. The chain uses TRBV4-2 and TRBJ2-1, with 7 bases matching TRBD2. The CDR3 DNA sequence: TGTGCCAGCAGCCAAGGGGGGGGGGTAGACAATGAGCAGTTCTTC. Encoded protein: CASSQGGGVDNEQFF.